These 30 T cell receptor beta chains were all obtained from the same sample, sequenced in a study of CD8 T cells in Susac syndrome. Random hexamers primed reverse transcription of roughly 0.5 to 1 ug RNA. MiXCR, applied by TCRdb to the immunoSEQ multiplex PCR reads, yields one record per CDR3 protein. Of 150,000 to 200,000 distinct CDR3 sequences in the sample, roughly 95% are singletons; the top ten hold about 0.16%. Material for sequencing was CD8+ T cells from PBMCs. These receptors were taken from a human donor with multiple sclerosis.

The chain has TRBV29-1 and TRBJ2-1; D is uncertain. The germline gives CDR1 SQVTM, CDR2 ANQGSEA. The CDR3 has 14 amino acids. V was cut by 8 bases and J by 3 bases, with 17 bases left in between. CDR3 in DNA: TGCAGCCAGTCGCAGCGAGAAAACTACAATGAGCAGTTCTTC. Amino acid sequence: CSQSQRENYNEQFF.

CDR3 coding DNA: TGTGCCAGTACGGGACGGCTCACAGATACGCAGTATTTT. Its protein product is CASTGRLTDTQYF. The rearrangement joins TRBV19 to TRBJ2-3, with D perhaps assigned TRBD1 or TRBD2 (5 bases each). CDR3 size: 13 residues. With 7 bases removed from V and 2 bases from J, the gap between germline ends came to 10 bases. Germline-derived CDR1 and CDR2 are LNHDA and SQIVND (reference sequence).

The chain employs TRBV9 and TRBJ1-2; D gene uncertain. V lost 4 bases, J lost 6 bases, and 16 bases lay in between. The CDR3 contains 14 residues. CDR1 and CDR2 from the germline V gene are SGDLS and YYNGEE. CDR3 region: CASSLNPMMDGYTF. CDR3 bases: TGTGCCAGCAGCCTAAACCCCATGATGGATGGCTACACCTTC.

The gene calls are TRBV23-1 and TRBJ2-3; D is possibly TRBD1 or TRBD2 (5 bases each). TRBV23-1 is reported as an ORF; its role is uncertain. The CDR3 sequence is 15 residues long. V lost 6 bases and J lost 1, with 14 bases in between. The CDR3 loop reads CASSLSGTGTDTQYF. In nucleotides, the CDR3 is TGCGCCAGCAGCCTCTCGGGGACGGGCACAGATACGCAGTATTTT.

The rearrangement joins TRBV13 to TRBJ1-2; TRBD1 matches at 7 bases. Looked up from germline, CDR1 is PRHDT and CDR2 is FYEKMQ (reference sequence). V lost 5 bases to trimming and J lost 9 bases; unmatched junction nucleotides: 12. This CDR3 has 14 residues. The CDR3 spells CASSHEAGQRSYTF. The CDR3 nucleotides are TGTGCCAGCAGCCACGAGGCGGGACAGCGAAGCTACACCTTC.

CDR3 sequence reads: CASSVGWGARYEQYF. Written as DNA, the CDR3 is TGCGCCAGCAGCGTGGGTTGGGGGGCGCGGTACGAGCAGTACTTC. J is TRBJ2-7 and V is TRBV5-1; D tentatively fits TRBD1 or TRBD2 (6 bases each). Trimming pared 4 bases from V and 4 bases from J, leaving 18 bases between. Germline V gene lookup returns CDR1 SGHRS and CDR2 YFSETQ. The CDR3 sequence is 15 residues long.

The genes are TRBV7-8 and TRBJ2-3; 8 bases align to TRBD2. With 3 bases clipped from V and 5 bases from J, the junction kept 7 bases outside the gene matches. CDR1 SGHVS and CDR2 FQNEAQ come from the germline V gene. There are 15 residues in the CDR3. The CDR3 DNA is TGTGCCAGCAGCTTTAGGGCGGGAGGTCAAGATACGCAGTATTTT. Translation gives CASSFRAGGQDTQYF.

V gene TRBV29-1 combines with J gene TRBJ1-1; 7 nucleotides align to TRBD1. There are 15 residues in the CDR3. V lost 4 bases to trimming and J lost 5 bases; unmatched junction nucleotides: 13. CDR1 SQVTM and CDR2 ANQGSEA come from the germline V gene. The CDR3 loop is CSVGGATGAGTEAFF. The CDR3 bases are TGCAGCGTTGGAGGGGCAACAGGGGCTGGGACTGAAGCTTTCTTT.

V is TRBV27 and J is TRBJ2-7, with D possibly TRBD2 on 5 matching bases. Germline V gene data show CDR1 as MNHEY and CDR2 as SMNVEV (reference sequence). Trimming stripped 6 bases from V and 0 bases from J, with 9 bases between. This CDR3 has 13 residues. The CDR3 sequence is CASRRGVSYEQYF. The CDR3, as DNA: TGTGCCAGCAGACGGGGTGTCTCCTACGAGCAGTACTTC.

The gene calls are TRBV29-1 and TRBJ2-5; D is possibly TRBD2 (5 bases). This CDR3 contains 15 residues. V was cut by 6 bases and J by 0 bases, with 17 bases left in between. From germline, CDR1 is SQVTM and CDR2 ANQGSEA. The CDR3 is CSVLGYYGDQETQYF. The CDR3 region has the DNA TGCAGCGTGCTGGGCTATTACGGGGACCAAGAGACCCAGTACTTC. The whole variable domain, filled in from reference TRBV29-1 and TRBJ2-5, reads SAVISQKPSRDICQRGTSLTIQCQVDSQVTMMFWYRQQPGQSLTLIATANQGSEATYESGFVIDKFPISRPNLTFSTLTVSNMSPEDSSIYLCSVLGYYGDQETQYFGPGTRLLVL.

The V gene is TRBV20-1, the J gene TRBJ1-2, with 9 positions matching TRBD1. The CDR3 extends over 14 amino acids. The V segment lost 6 bases and the J segment 2 bases; nucleotides outside the gene matches: 7. Germline loops: CDR1 DFQATT, CDR2 SNEGSKA (reference sequence). CDR3 nucleotide sequence: TGCAGTGCGCCTTGGACAGGGGCCAACTATGGCTACACCTTC. Translation: CSAPWTGANYGYTF.

The J gene is TRBJ1-1, the V gene TRBV9, with a possible D match to TRBD1 (5 bases). CDR3 length: 14 residues. Trimming left V 0 bases short and J 4 bases short, with 10 bases between. Germline V gene data show CDR1 as SGDLS and CDR2 as YYNGEE. For the CDR3, the DNA is TGTGCCAGCAGCGTAGCGGGGGGGGTCACTGAAGCTTTCTTT. Protein: CASSVAGGVTEAFF. The full variable domain, its missing parts supplied by reference TRBV9 and TRBJ1-1, is DSGVTQTPKHLITATGQRVTLRCSPRSGDLSVYWYQQSLDQGLQFLIQYYNGEERAKGNILERFSAQQFPDLHSELNLSSLELGDSALYFCASSVAGGVTEAFFGQGTRLTVV.

The rearrangement uses TRBV27 and TRBJ1-4; 8 nucleotides agree with TRBD1. With 4 bases clipped from V and 7 bases from J, the junction kept 14 bases outside the gene matches. The CDR3 consists of 17 residues. Germline V gene data show CDR1 as MNHEY and CDR2 as SMNVEV (reference sequence). The CDR3 loop reads CASSSPLLTGGIEKLFF. In DNA, the CDR3 is TGTGCCAGCAGTTCGCCCCTCCTAACAGGGGGGATTGAAAAACTGTTTTTT.

V usage is TRBV6-5 and J usage is TRBJ2-2; no reliable D call. CDR3 length equals 16 residues. Trimming took 0 bases from V and 1 from J, leaving 9 bases between them. The germline V gene encodes CDR1 MNHEY and CDR2 SVGAGI. CDR3 region: CASSYSMTWNTGELFF. The CDR3 nucleotides are TGTGCCAGCAGTTACTCGATGACCTGGAACACCGGGGAGCTGTTTTTT.

This rearrangement joins TRBV15 to TRBJ2-6; D remains unclear. With 4 bases removed from V and 2 bases from J, the gap between germline ends came to 12 bases. CDR1 is LNHNV, CDR2 YYDKDF, per germline (reference sequence). The CDR3 contains 16 residues. CDR3 in DNA: TGTGCCACCAGCATCATGGGCCCTCCTGGGGCCAACGTCCTGACTTTC. Translation: CATSIMGPPGANVLTF.

The chain employs TRBV6-6 and TRBJ2-7; 8 bases line up with TRBD1. CDR1 and CDR2 (germline): MNHNY, SVGAGI (reference sequence). Unmatched junction bases numbered 5, after V lost 8 bases and J lost 5 bases. CDR3 length: 12 residues. Here the CDR3 reads CASWTGLNEQYF. Here the CDR3 DNA reads TGTGCCAGCTGGACAGGGTTGAACGAGCAGTACTTC.

The J gene is TRBJ2-1, the V gene TRBV6-5; the D call may be TRBD1 or TRBD2 (5 bases each). The CDR3 covers 15 residues. Germline CDR1 and CDR2: MNHEY and SVGAGI. Trimming shortened V by 2 bases and J by 3 bases, and 11 bases separated the two germline ends. Here the CDR3 reads CASSYGERGYNEQFF. The DNA of the CDR3 is TGTGCCAGCAGTTACGGGGAGAGGGGCTACAATGAGCAGTTCTTC.

This clonotype has just one count. The chain is built from TRBV29-1 and TRBJ2-1, with 7 nucleotides matching TRBD2. With 3 bases clipped from V and 9 bases from J, the junction kept 5 bases outside the gene matches. Germline V gene sequence: CDR1 SQVTM, CDR2 ANQGSEA. The CDR3 is made up of 12 amino acids. The chain's CDR3 is CSVEGGDPEQFF. The CDR3, as DNA: TGCAGCGTTGAGGGGGGGGATCCTGAGCAGTTCTTC.

The chain combines TRBV9 with TRBJ1-3, with no clear D. Germline V lookup: CDR1 SGDLS, CDR2 YYNGEE. Trimming cost V 4 bases and J 0 bases, with 8 bases left between them. The CDR3 is 14 residues long. In nucleotides, the CDR3 is TGTGCCAGCAGCACTGGGGACTCTGGAAACACCATATATTTT. It yields the protein CASSTGDSGNTIYF.

The J gene is TRBJ1-2, the V gene TRBV29-1; D remains unclear. V was shortened by 0 bases and J by 0 bases, with 11 bases between the two germline ends. This CDR3 region has 15 residues. Germline CDR1 SQVTM, CDR2 ANQGSEA. CDR3 protein: CSVEDQTDSNYGYTF. The DNA for the CDR3 is TGCAGCGTTGAAGATCAGACGGATTCTAACTATGGCTACACCTTC.

The J gene is TRBJ1-6, the V gene TRBV15; 7 bases are a match to TRBD1. The germline gives CDR1 LNHNV, CDR2 YYDKDF (reference sequence). The CDR3 length is 20 residues. Losses at the gene ends were 3 bases for V and 2 bases for J; bases not matched to a gene: 16. The CDR3 DNA reads as TGTGCCACCAGCAGGAGAGTCCACAGGGGAATACAGCCCTATAATTCACCCCTCCACTTT. Protein: CATSRRVHRGIQPYNSPLHF.

This sequence joins TRBV4-1 and TRBJ2-3; maybe TRBD2 (6 bases). CDR3 size: 14 residues. V was cut by 3 bases and J by 6 bases, with 13 bases left in between. The germline CDR1 and CDR2 sequences are MGHRA and YSYEKL. CDR3 protein: CASSQDLGGDTQYF. The CDR3 DNA reads as TGCGCCAGCAGCCAGGACCTTGGAGGGGATACGCAGTATTTT.

This chain connects TRBV23-1 to TRBJ2-7; D unresolved. TRBV23-1 is identified as an open reading frame with a role that is uncertain. The CDR3 length is 12 residues. V lost 3 bases and J lost 5, with 8 bases in between. This chain's CDR3 is CASSHSAHEQYF. In DNA form, the CDR3 reads TGCGCCAGCAGTCATTCGGCCCACGAGCAGTACTTC.

The table lists this clonotype with a count of one. V is TRBV12-3 or TRBV12-4 and J is TRBJ2-2, with TRBD1 identical over 11 bases. This CDR3 comprises 15 residues. V lost 6 bases and J lost 5; bases outside the gene matches: 5. CDR3 bases: TGTGCCAGCAGCTGGGGGACAGGGGGGACCGGGGAGCTGTTTTTT. This encodes CASSWGTGGTGELFF.

The chain carries TRBV12-3 or TRBV12-4 and TRBJ2-7; D is undetermined. The CDR3 runs to 14 residues. V was shortened by 3 bases and J by 4 bases, with 13 bases between the two germline ends. The chain's CDR3 is CASSFAVGSYEQYF. The CDR3 DNA reads TGTGCCAGCAGTTTCGCGGTAGGCTCGTACGAGCAGTACTTC.

This sequence joins TRBV6-2 or TRBV6-3 and TRBJ2-3; TRBD1 is a possible D gene (5 bases). V lost 8 bases and J lost 4, with 19 bases in between. Germline loops: CDR1 MNHEY, CDR2 SVGEGT. The CDR3 loop spans 15 amino acids. Here the CDR3 reads CASGRGSLAPDTQYF. CDR3 coding DNA: TGTGCCAGCGGTAGGGGAAGCTTGGCACCAGATACGCAGTATTTT.

The rearrangement uses TRBV20-1 and TRBJ2-1; tentatively, D is TRBD2 (6 bases). The CDR3 has 13 residues. V lost 6 bases and J lost 7, with 16 bases in between. Germline loops: CDR1 DFQATT, CDR2 SNEGSKA (reference sequence). The CDR3 DNA follows: TGCAGTGCCTGGGGCGGGGTAAGGAATGAGCAGTTCTTC. Its protein is CSAWGGVRNEQFF.

J is TRBJ1-1 and V is TRBV4-1; D not certain. This CDR3 comprises 16 residues. V was shortened by 2 bases and J by 0 bases, with 13 bases between the two germline ends. The V gene's germline CDR1 is MGHRA and CDR2 YSYEKL. The CDR3 is CASSQNRRWMNTEAFF. The CDR3 DNA follows: TGCGCCAGCAGCCAAAACAGAAGATGGATGAACACTGAAGCTTTCTTT.

The rearrangement joins TRBV6-5 to TRBJ2-5; 10 bases are a match to TRBD2. This CDR3 is 16 amino acids long. The germline V gene has CDR1 MNHEY and CDR2 SVGAGI. Trimming cost V 4 bases and J 2 bases; bases outside gene matches: 7. The CDR3 DNA is TGTGCCAGCAGTTCCTATACTAGCGGGGAGCAAGAGACCCAGTACTTC. Its protein is CASSSYTSGEQETQYF.

The chain combines TRBV7-9 with TRBJ1-5, with D unresolved. CDR3 length: 16 amino acids. Germline CDR1 SEHNR, CDR2 FQNEAQ (reference sequence). V lost 6 bases, J lost 0 bases, and 15 bases lay in between. The DNA for the CDR3 is TGTGCCAGCAGTTCAGCCGATGAATATAGCAATCAGCCCCAGCATTTT. It yields the protein CASSSADEYSNQPQHF.